Listed below are T cell receptor beta chains from one sample, sequenced in a study of PD-1 blockade in classical Hodgkin lymphoma. Libraries were prepared by immunoSEQ multiplex PCR; TCRdb keeps only in-frame clonotypes and omits some of them. The data contain about 86,000 clones, roughly nine tenths of them singletons. The specimen comprised peripheral blood mononuclear cells (PBMCs), sampled before the second cycle of nivolumab. The receptors were gathered from a human donor with classical Hodgkin lymphoma. CDR3s include the opening cysteine and the closing phenylalanine or tryptophan. D genes are given only for firm matches. Only part of the rows carry a size: once, few, many, or a class if the clone is expanded.

D gene: .
V gene: TRBV30
clone size: once
J gene: TRBJ2-1
CDR3 DNA: TGTGCCTGGAGTGGGGGTAGCGGTCCCTACAATGAGCAGTTCTTC
CDR3 protein: CAWSGGSGPYNEQFF

D gene: TRBD2
V gene: TRBV29-1
clone size: .
J gene: TRBJ2-1
CDR3 DNA: TGCAGCGTTGAAGGGACTAGCGAAACCTACAATGAGCAGTTCTTC
CDR3 protein: CSVEGTSETYNEQFF

D gene: TRBD1
V gene: TRBV19
clone size: .
J gene: TRBJ1-1
CDR3 DNA: TGTGCCAGTAAGGATCGGGACAGTGGGACGAACACTGAAGCTTTCTTT
CDR3 protein: CASKDRDSGTNTEAFF

D gene: TRBD1
V gene: TRBV27
clone size: .
J gene: TRBJ1-1
CDR3 DNA: TGTGCCAGCAGTCTGGGGACAGGGGTTGCGAGTGAAGCTTTCTTT
CDR3 protein: CASSLGTGVASEAFF

D gene: .
V gene: TRBV7-9
clone size: .
J gene: TRBJ1-2
CDR3 DNA: TGTGCCAGCAGCTTAGGGGGAAGGAATGGCTACACCTTC
CDR3 protein: CASSLGGRNGYTF

D gene: TRBD1
V gene: TRBV27
clone size: .
J gene: TRBJ1-4
CDR3 DNA: TGTGCCAGCAGTATAGGGACAGGGATAGGTGAAAAACTGTTTTTT
CDR3 protein: CASSIGTGIGEKLFF

D gene: .
V gene: TRBV5-1
clone size: .
J gene: TRBJ1-1
CDR3 DNA: TGCGCCAGCAGCTCGGGACAATATTTGATTACTGAAGCTTTCTTT
CDR3 protein: CASSSGQYLITEAFF

D gene: TRBD1
V gene: TRBV7-2
clone size: once
J gene: TRBJ1-6
CDR3 DNA: TGTGCCAGCAGCCAAAAACACAGGGGAGGCTATAATTCACCCCTCCACTTT
CDR3 protein: CASSQKHRGGYNSPLHF

D gene: TRBD1
V gene: TRBV5-1
clone size: .
J gene: TRBJ2-1
CDR3 DNA: TGCGCCAGCAGCCCCGGGACAGGGGTCTACAATGAGCAGTTCTTC
CDR3 protein: CASSPGTGVYNEQFF

D gene: TRBD1
V gene: TRBV7-2
clone size: .
J gene: TRBJ1-2
CDR3 DNA: TGTGCCAGCAACTACAGGGGCGATTGGTATGGCTACACCTTC
CDR3 protein: CASNYRGDWYGYTF

D gene: .
V gene: TRBV18
clone size: .
J gene: TRBJ1-3
CDR3 DNA: TGTGCCAGCTCACCTGCCCAGTTCTCTGGAAACACCATATATTTT
CDR3 protein: CASSPAQFSGNTIYF

D gene: TRBD1
V gene: TRBV7-9
clone size: .
J gene: TRBJ2-7
CDR3 DNA: TGTGCCAGCAGCCTGTCCTCCGGGACAGGGGGCGGCGAGCAGTACTTC
CDR3 protein: CASSLSSGTGGGEQYF

D gene: .
V gene: TRBV23-1
clone size: .
J gene: TRBJ2-3
CDR3 DNA: TGCGCCAGCAGTCAATCAGCCAACAGCACAGATACGCAGTATTTT
CDR3 protein: CASSQSANSTDTQYF

D gene: .
V gene: TRBV18
clone size: .
J gene: TRBJ2-1
CDR3 DNA: TGTGCCAGCCCGAACCGACAGTCTGGTGAGCAGTTCTTC
CDR3 protein: CASPNRQSGEQFF

D gene: .
V gene: TRBV9
clone size: .
J gene: TRBJ1-1
CDR3 DNA: TGTGCCAGCAGCGTAGGGGGCGAGACTGAAGCTTTCTTT
CDR3 protein: CASSVGGETEAFF

D gene: .
V gene: TRBV5-4
clone size: .
J gene: TRBJ2-7
CDR3 DNA: TGTGCCAGCAGCTTCTTACCGGACTCCTACGAGCAGTACTTC
CDR3 protein: CASSFLPDSYEQYF

D gene: .
V gene: TRBV28
clone size: .
J gene: TRBJ2-5
CDR3 DNA: TGTGCCAGCAGTTCAGGGCCGCGGACCCAGTACTTC
CDR3 protein: CASSSGPRTQYF